This T cell receptor (beta chain) derives from a study of control samples from healthy donors and cancer patients. The V and J ends lost 0 bases and 8 bases respectively, with 7 bases between them. This CDR3 contains 12 residues. Per germline, CDR1 MNHEY and CDR2 SMNVEV (reference sequence). Generated by immunoSEQ multiplex PCR, the TCRdb table keeps only in-frame clones and is missing some. Of approximately 90,000 clones listed, about 88% were seen once; the top ten hold about an eighth. The chain joins TRBV27 to TRBJ1-2; D might be TRBD1 (6 bases). This TCR was recovered from a woman aged 70-85 years in good health. The sequenced material came from blood. In DNA form, the CDR3 reads TGTGCCAGCAGTTTATCGGGGGCCGGCTACACCTTC. Amino acids: CASSLSGAGYTF.